Shown below are 19 T cell receptor beta chains from a single sample sequenced in a study of blood T cell repertoires in COVID-19 (dated by TCRdb to 2018 to 2021). Library preparation used the immunoSEQ multiplex PCR assay. The clones in this table, taken by TCRdb from immuneACCESS, are in-frame only. Not every clone is retained; where verified, under half of the shortfall comes from an unresolved V gene, and the cause of the rest is unknown. The sample has 50,000 to 60,000 clones on record, under 85% of them singletons. The leading ten clones occupy roughly a sixth of the sample. The sequencing input was peripheral blood. These receptors came from a man in his forties with acute or convalescent COVID-19.

The genes are TRBV5-1 and TRBJ1-6, with D perhaps TRBD1 (5 bases). This CDR3 has 17 residues. Trimming removed 8 bases from V and 0 bases from J, with 18 bases in between. Germline loops: CDR1 SGHRS, CDR2 YFSETQ. This CDR3 reads CASRERTLSSYNSPLHF. The CDR3 DNA sequence: TGCGCCAGTCGCGAAAGGACACTTTCCTCCTATAATTCACCCCTCCACTTT.

This chain joins TRBV5-1 and TRBJ2-7; 9 nucleotides line up with TRBD2. V gave up 2 bases and J gave up 5 bases; unmatched junction bases: 5. CDR3 size: 14 residues. Germline assignment: CDR1 SGHRS and CDR2 YFSETQ. In DNA, the CDR3 is TGCGCCAGCAGCTTCCAGGTAGCGGGAGACGAGCAGTACTTC. Its protein is CASSFQVAGDEQYF.

V usage is TRBV27 and J usage is TRBJ1-3; no reliable D call. Trimming shortened V by 0 bases and J by 1 base, and 7 bases separated the two germline ends. This CDR3 is 15 amino acids long. CDR1 MNHEY and CDR2 SMNVEV come from the germline V gene (reference sequence). The CDR3 coding sequence is TGTGCCAGCAGTTTATCCGTCAGTTCTGGAAACACCATATATTTT. Amino acids: CASSLSVSSGNTIYF.

The V gene is TRBV6-6, the J gene TRBJ1-5, with 9 bases matching TRBD1. CDR3 length: 15 amino acids. Germline CDR1 MNHNY, CDR2 SVGAGI (reference sequence). V lost 6 bases, J lost 1 base, and 4 bases stayed unmatched. DNA of the CDR3: TGTGCCAGCAGACAGGGGGCGAACAGCAATCAGCCCCAGCATTTT. Amino acid sequence: CASRQGANSNQPQHF.

J is TRBJ2-1 and V is TRBV6-5; 7 nucleotides line up with TRBD1. Per the germline V gene, CDR1 is MNHEY and CDR2 is SVGAGI. V dropped 8 bases and J dropped 7; count of bases not matched to a gene: 14. The CDR3 runs 15 residues. CDR3 in DNA: TGTGCCAGCTCTAGGACAGGTCAATATTTAAATGAGCAGTTCTTC. It specifies CASSRTGQYLNEQFF.

This clone was seen just once. The chain carries TRBV5-1 and TRBJ2-1; D possibly corresponds to TRBD2 (7 bases). The germline CDR1 and CDR2 sequences are SGHRS and YFSETQ. This CDR3 has 16 residues. The germline V and J ends were trimmed by 7 bases and 7 bases, with 24 bases remaining between them. CDR3 protein: CASLPGRGPGLNEQFF. The CDR3 nucleotides are TGCGCCAGCCTCCCTGGGCGGGGGCCCGGTTTAAATGAGCAGTTCTTC.

The rearrangement joins TRBV5-8 to TRBJ1-4; the match to TRBD1 covers 10 bases. This CDR3 has 16 residues. CDR1 is SGHTS, CDR2 YDEGEE, per germline. V lost 0 bases and J lost 7; bases outside the gene matches: 6. The CDR3 spells CASSLGTGGVGEKLFF. The CDR3 DNA is TGTGCCAGCAGCTTGGGGACAGGGGGAGTGGGTGAAAAACTGTTTTTT.

The CDR3 loop is CASTSSGRGTDTQYF. DNA for the CDR3: TGTGCCAGCACCTCAAGCGGGAGAGGGACAGATACGCAGTATTTT. The chain joins TRBV5-8 to TRBJ2-3; 8 nucleotides agree with TRBD2. Per germline, CDR1 SGHTS and CDR2 YDEGEE. V was clipped by 6 bases and J by 3 bases; unmatched bases: 9. This CDR3 has 15 residues.

V gene TRBV5-8 combines with J gene TRBJ1-5; 8 bases align to TRBD1. Germline CDR1 reads SGHTS; CDR2 reads YDEGEE. This CDR3 contains 16 residues. The ends lost 5 bases at V and 0 bases at J; junction bases unmatched: 7. CDR3 coding DNA: TGTGCCAGCAGACCACGGACAGGGTCTAGCAATCAGCCCCAGCATTTT. Translated: CASRPRTGSSNQPQHF.

This chain joins TRBV18 and TRBJ1-6; TRBD1 is a possible D gene (5 bases). The germline V gene has CDR1 KGHSH and CDR2 LQKENI. The CDR3 loop spans 16 amino acids. Trimming cost V 4 bases and J 8 bases, with 18 bases left between them. The CDR3 sequence is CASSRKKGNPDSPLHF. The CDR3 region has the DNA TGTGCCAGCTCACGGAAAAAGGGGAACCCCGATTCACCCCTCCACTTT.

The genes are TRBV6-1 and TRBJ1-1; D gene unclear. In germline, CDR1 is MNHNS, CDR2 SASEGT. The CDR3 has 15 amino acids. Trimming stripped 2 bases from V and 0 bases from J, with 10 bases between. The CDR3 nucleotides are TGTGCCAGCAGTGAACAGGCTTACATGAACACTGAAGCTTTCTTT. This gives the protein CASSEQAYMNTEAFF.

The chain employs TRBV19 and TRBJ2-2; 12 bases are a match to TRBD1. The CDR3 covers 16 residues. The V and J ends lost 8 bases and 2 bases, in that order; junction bases with no gene match: 6. From germline, CDR1 is LNHDA and CDR2 SQIVND (reference sequence). CDR3 bases: TGTGCCAGTGGGACAGGGGGCTTGGTTAACACCGGGGAGCTGTTTTTT. Translating gives CASGTGGLVNTGELFF.

V and J are TRBV2 and TRBJ1-1; D perhaps matches TRBD1 (5 bases). The CDR3 loop spans 13 amino acids. V was shortened by 6 bases and J by 4 bases, with 12 bases between the two germline ends. Germline-derived CDR1 and CDR2 are SNHLY and FYNNEI. The CDR3, as DNA: TGTGCCAGCAGGATCCTAGGGGCCACTGAAGCTTTCTTT. It yields the protein CASRILGATEAFF.

The chain uses TRBV12-3 or TRBV12-4 and TRBJ1-2; maybe TRBD1 (6 bases). CDR3 length: 13 amino acids. The germline V and J ends were trimmed by 2 bases and 6 bases, with 10 bases remaining between them. The CDR3: CASSLRTDNGYTF. The CDR3 nucleotides are TGTGCCAGCAGTTTAAGGACAGATAATGGCTACACCTTC.

The chain couples TRBV5-1 to TRBJ2-3; perhaps TRBD2 as D (6 bases). Trimming took off 2 bases at V and 5 bases at J, with 18 bases between the two ends. This CDR3 has 16 amino acids. CDR1 and CDR2 (germline): SGHRS, YFSETQ. The CDR3: CASSLPLRGGLDTQYF. DNA of the CDR3: TGCGCCAGCAGCTTACCTTTGCGGGGTGGTTTAGATACGCAGTATTTT.

The chain is built from TRBV2 and TRBJ2-1; TRBD2 matches at 7 bases. V gave up 4 bases and J gave up 1 base; unmatched junction bases: 4. CDR3 length equals 15 residues. The germline V gene encodes CDR1 SNHLY and CDR2 FYNNEI. CDR3 loop: CASSAERESYNEQFF. CDR3 nucleotides: TGTGCCAGCAGTGCCGAGCGGGAATCCTACAATGAGCAGTTCTTC. The whole variable domain, filled in from reference TRBV2 and TRBJ2-1, reads EPEVTQTPSHQVTQMGQEVILRCVPISNHLYFYWYRQILGQKVEFLVSFYNNEISEKSEIFDDQFSVERPDGSNFTLKIRSTKLEDSAMYFCASSAERESYNEQFFGPGTRLTVL.

The DNA for the CDR3 is TGTGCCAGCAGCAGTAGCGGCACGGGAACTTACGAGCAGTACTTC. Its protein is CASSSSGTGTYEQYF. The chain recombines TRBV6-5 with TRBJ2-7; possibly TRBD2 for D (6 bases). Trimming took off 6 bases at V and 4 bases at J, with 19 bases between the two ends. CDR1 and CDR2 (germline): MNHEY, SVGAGI. The CDR3 loop spans 15 amino acids.

The CDR3 reads CASSHRQGGYTF. CDR3 sequence (DNA): TGTGCCAGCAGCCATCGACAGGGTGGCTACACCTTC. This chain joins TRBV6-1 and TRBJ1-2; 7 nucleotides line up with TRBD1. V lost 6 bases to trimming and J lost 7 bases; unmatched junction nucleotides: 5. There are 12 residues in the CDR3. Per germline, CDR1 MNHNS and CDR2 SASEGT.

The chain carries TRBV18 and TRBJ1-1, with a weak D call TRBD1 (6 bases). The V gene lost 6 bases and the J gene lost 3 bases, with 17 bases spanning the gap. The CDR3 runs to 15 residues. Germline loops: CDR1 KGHSH, CDR2 LQKENI. CDR3 region: CASSTGGGGDTEAFF. CDR3 in DNA: TGTGCCAGCTCCACCGGCGGGGGGGGCGACACTGAAGCTTTCTTT.